This T cell receptor (beta chain) comes out of a study of cytomegalovirus exposure and HLA in healthy donors. About the research overall: Early on, a data release was issued that held approximately 78 million unique TCRs from HLA-typed donors.

CDR3 length equals 18 residues. Between the trimmed V and J ends, which lost 3 bases and 0 bases, there was a span of 15 bases. From germline, CDR1 is LGHNA and CDR2 YNFKEQ. General study findings and limits: Per a prior analysis, the majority of TCR beta V segments were productive roughly 90% or roughly 30% of the time. Investigators reported 150 to 200 TCR beta chains as tied to cytomegalovirus. In a later analysis, a missense DCLRE1C variant was linked to TCR beta V- and J-gene trimming.

PCR was performed using 60 Vbeta and 13 Jbeta primers. TCRdb's table, derived via immunoSEQ multiplex PCR, lists solely in-frame clones and lacks some. Among about 200,000 clones listed, 83% were seen once. This clone was detected only once. Its target is not known. The sequence came from a girl aged 10-17 years in good health and CMV-seronegative. Sequencing was done on a sample of PBMCs. The genes are TRBV4-2 and TRBJ2-6, with D perhaps matching TRBD2 (7 bases). The CDR3 sequence is CASSQARGGVSGANVLTF. As DNA, the CDR3 is TGTGCCAGCAGCCAGGCGAGGGGGGGGGTCTCTGGGGCCAACGTCCTGACTTTC.